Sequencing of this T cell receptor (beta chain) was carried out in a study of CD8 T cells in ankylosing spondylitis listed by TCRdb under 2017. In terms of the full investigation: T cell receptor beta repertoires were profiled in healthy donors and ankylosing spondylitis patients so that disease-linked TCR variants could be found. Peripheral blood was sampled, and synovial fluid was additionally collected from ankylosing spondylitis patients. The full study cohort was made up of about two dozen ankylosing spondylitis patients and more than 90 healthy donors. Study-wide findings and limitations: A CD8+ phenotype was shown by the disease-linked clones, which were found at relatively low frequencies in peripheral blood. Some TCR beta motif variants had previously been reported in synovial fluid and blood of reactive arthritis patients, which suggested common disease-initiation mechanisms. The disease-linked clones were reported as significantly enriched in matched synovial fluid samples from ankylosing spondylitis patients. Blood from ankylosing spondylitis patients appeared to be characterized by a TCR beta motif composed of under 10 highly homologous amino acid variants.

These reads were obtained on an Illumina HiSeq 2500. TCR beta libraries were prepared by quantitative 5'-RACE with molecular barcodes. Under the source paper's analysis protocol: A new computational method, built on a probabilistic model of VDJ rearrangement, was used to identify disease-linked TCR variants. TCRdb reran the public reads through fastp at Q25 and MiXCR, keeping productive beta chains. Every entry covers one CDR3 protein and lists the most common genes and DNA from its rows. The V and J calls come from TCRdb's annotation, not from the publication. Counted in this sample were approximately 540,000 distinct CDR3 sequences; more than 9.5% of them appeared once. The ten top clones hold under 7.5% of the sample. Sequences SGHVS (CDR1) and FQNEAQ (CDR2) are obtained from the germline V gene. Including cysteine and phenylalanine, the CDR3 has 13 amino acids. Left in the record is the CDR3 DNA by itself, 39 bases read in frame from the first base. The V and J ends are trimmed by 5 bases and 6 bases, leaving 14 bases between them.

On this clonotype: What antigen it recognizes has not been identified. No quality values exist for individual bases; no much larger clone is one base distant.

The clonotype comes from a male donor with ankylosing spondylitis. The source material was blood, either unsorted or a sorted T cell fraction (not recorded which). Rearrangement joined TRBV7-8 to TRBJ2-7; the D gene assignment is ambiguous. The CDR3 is CASSPDEPPEQYF. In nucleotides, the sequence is TGTGCCAGCAGCCCGGACGAGCCACCCGAGCAGTACTTC. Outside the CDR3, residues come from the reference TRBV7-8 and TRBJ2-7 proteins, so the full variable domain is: GAGVSQSPRYKVAKRGQDVALRCDPISGHVSLFWYQQALGQGPEFLTYFQNEAQLDKSGLPSDRFFAERPEGSVSTLKIQRTQQEDSAVYLCASSPDEPPEQYFGPGTRLTVT.